This TCR beta chain was documented in a study of CD8 T cells in ankylosing spondylitis. Study findings and constraints: Researchers reportedly found disease-linked clones significantly enriched in matched ankylosing spondylitis synovial fluid. Several of the motif variants were reported before in synovial fluid and blood from reactive arthritis.

This clonotype was seen a few times. Antigen: not known. TCRdb re-called the 5' RACE reads through MiXCR, storing one row per CDR3 protein. Counted here are about 33,000 distinct CDR3 sequences, 9.5% to 12% occurring once; the ten biggest clones make up around 21%. CDR1 is LGHNA, CDR2 YSLEER, per germline. The ends were cut back, 0 bases at V and 7 bases at J, with 21 bases in the middle. CDR3 length: 17 residues. This clonotype was obtained from a male donor with ankylosing spondylitis. The chain carries TRBV4-3 and TRBJ1-1; no clear D gene. Specimen: synovial fluid, either unsorted or a sorted T cell fraction (not recorded which). The CDR3 nucleotides are TGCGCCAGCAGCCAAGATCTGACTATAGTGGCACCAGATGAAGCTTTCTTT. It is translated as CASSQDLTIVAPDEAFF.